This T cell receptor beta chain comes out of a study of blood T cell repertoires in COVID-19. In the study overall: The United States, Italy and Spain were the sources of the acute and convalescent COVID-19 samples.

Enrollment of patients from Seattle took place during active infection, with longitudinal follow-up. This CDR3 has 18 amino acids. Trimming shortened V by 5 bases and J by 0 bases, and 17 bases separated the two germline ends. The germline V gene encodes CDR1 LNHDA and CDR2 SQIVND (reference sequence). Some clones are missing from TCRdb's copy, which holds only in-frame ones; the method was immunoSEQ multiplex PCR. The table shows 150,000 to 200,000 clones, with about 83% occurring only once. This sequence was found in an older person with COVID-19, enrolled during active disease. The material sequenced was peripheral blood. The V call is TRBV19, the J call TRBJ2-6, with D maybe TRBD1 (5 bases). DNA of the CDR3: TGTGCCAGTAGTCCTGGGTGGGGCAGGCGCTCTGGGGCCAACGTCCTGACTTTC. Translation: CASSPGWGRRSGANVLTF.